A single sample is the source of the 8 T cell receptor beta chains below, sequenced in a study of blood T cell repertoires in COVID-19. TCRdb's table, derived via immunoSEQ multiplex PCR, lists solely in-frame clones and lacks some. The table lists 180,000 or so clones, roughly 84% of them singletons. The sample was PBMCs or T cells enriched from blood (not recorded which). The receptors stem from a man aged 40-50 years who had recovered from COVID-19.

The V call is TRBV28, the J call TRBJ1-5, with D perhaps matching TRBD1 (5 bases). This CDR3 spans 14 amino acids. Trimming removed 4 bases at V and 7 bases at J, with 14 bases between. Germline V gives CDR1 MDHEN, CDR2 SYDVKM. For the CDR3, the DNA is TGTGCCAGCAGTTGGCCCGGGGGAGGGCAGCCCCAGCATTTT. Its protein product is CASSWPGGGQPQHF.

The chain combines TRBV7-9 with TRBJ1-1; 9 positions agree with TRBD1. The germline V gene encodes CDR1 SEHNR and CDR2 FQNEAQ (reference sequence). The CDR3 has 18 amino acids. After removal of 1 base from V and 1 base from J, the junction contained 10 bases not matched to a gene. This CDR3 is CASSLGGTGISGNTEAFF. The CDR3 bases are TGTGCCAGCAGCTTAGGTGGGACAGGGATTTCCGGGAACACTGAAGCTTTCTTT.

The chain uses TRBV2 and TRBJ2-7; 7 positions agree with TRBD1. V gave up 7 bases and J gave up 3 bases; unmatched junction bases: 0. Germline CDR1 SNHLY, CDR2 FYNNEI. The CDR3 extends over 11 amino acids. The CDR3 is CASNRGYEQYF. The DNA for the CDR3 is TGTGCCAGCAACAGGGGCTACGAGCAGTACTTC. The whole variable domain, remainder taken from reference TRBV2 and TRBJ2-7, is EPEVTQTPSHQVTQMGQEVILRCVPISNHLYFYWYRQILGQKVEFLVSFYNNEISEKSEIFDDQFSVERPDGSNFTLKIRSTKLEDSAMYFCASNRGYEQYFGPGTRLTVT.

The V call is TRBV3-1 (or the pseudogene TRBV3-2), the J call TRBJ2-3, with 8 bases lining up with TRBD2. The germline gives CDR1 LGHDT, CDR2 YNNKEL (reference sequence). The CDR3 spans 19 residues. V dropped 0 bases and J dropped 0; count of bases not matched to a gene: 11. CDR3 coding DNA: TGTGCCAGCAGCCAAGATAGGTTGCGGGGGGCAACTAGCACAGATACGCAGTATTTT. Its translation is CASSQDRLRGATSTDTQYF.

This clone has only one observation. The rearrangement joins TRBV6-2 or TRBV6-3 to TRBJ2-1, with 11 bases identical to TRBD2. V was pared by 6 bases and J by 7 bases, with 5 bases of the junction left unmatched. The germline V gene encodes CDR1 MNHEY and CDR2 SVGEGT. CDR3 size: 14 residues. DNA for the CDR3: TGTGCCAGCAGGCCTAGCGGGGGGATAAATGAGCAGTTCTTC. Its translation: CASRPSGGINEQFF.

This chain connects TRBV30 to TRBJ1-4; perhaps TRBD1 as D (6 bases). The CDR3 extends over 16 amino acids. V dropped 3 bases and J dropped 8 bases, with 22 bases sitting between them. Germline CDR1 GTSNPN, CDR2 SVGIG (reference sequence). DNA for the CDR3: TGTGCCTGGAGGGTAGGACAGTCAATGTATGAGGAAAAACTGTTTTTT. Translated: CAWRVGQSMYEEKLFF.

This chain joins TRBV29-1 and TRBJ1-5; no clear D gene. Trimming cost V 5 bases and J 0 bases, with 11 bases left between them. Looked up from germline, CDR1 is SQVTM and CDR2 is ANQGSEA. The CDR3 covers 14 residues. The CDR3: CSVREGYSNQPQHF. For the CDR3, the DNA is TGCAGCGTTAGGGAGGGATATAGCAATCAGCCCCAGCATTTT.

The rearrangement uses TRBV7-2 and TRBJ1-1, with 7 positions matching TRBD1. The germline V gene encodes CDR1 SGHTA and CDR2 FQGNSA. Unmatched junction bases numbered 10, after V lost 6 bases and J lost 3 bases. This CDR3 spans 15 amino acids. The CDR3 DNA reads TGTGCCAGCAGGGCCAGGGGGACTCTGGACACTGAAGCTTTCTTT. Its protein product is CASRARGTLDTEAFF.